This is a list of T cell receptor beta chains from one sample in a study of T cells after yellow fever vaccination. TCRdb re-analysed the 5' RACE reads in MiXCR, keeping a single row per CDR3 protein. Among 400,000 or so distinct CDR3 sequences listed, over 15% were seen once. The input for sequencing was PBMCs, taken before the yellow fever booster vaccination. The receptor source for this set is a man younger than 35 who received the YFV17D yellow fever vaccine. The CDR3 runs from the conserved cysteine through the conserved F or W. The D gene is left open where the match is weak. A row's size may be missing; if present it is once, few, many or a size class.

clone_size	d_call	v_call	j_call	cdr3_nt	cdr3_aa
-	TRBD1	TRBV14	TRBJ1-2	TGTGCCAGCAGCCAAGTCCCAGGGGGCCTTGGCTACACCTTC	CASSQVPGGLGYTF
few	TRBD2	TRBV9	TRBJ2-5	TGTGCCAGCGCGAGGGGGACTAGCGGGGCCCAAGAGACCCAGTACTTC	CASARGTSGAQETQYF
-	TRBD2	TRBV13	TRBJ2-3	TGTGCCAGCAGCTTCAACCCAGGACTAGCGGGGGGCACAGATACGCAGTATTTT	CASSFNPGLAGGTDTQYF
-	-	TRBV10-2	TRBJ1-1	TGCGCCAGCATCTCTCCCGAGACAGGGAACACTGAAGCTTTCTTT	CASISPETGNTEAFF
once	-	TRBV3-2	TRBJ2-2	TGTGCCAGCAGCCAAGATGGGGAACCCGGGGAGCTGTTTTTT	CASSQDGEPGELFF
few	-	TRBV7-2	TRBJ2-7	TGTGCCAGCAGCTTCTCCGTCGGCTCCTACGAGCAGTACTTC	CASSFSVGSYEQYF
few	-	TRBV12-3/TRBV12-4	TRBJ2-2	TGTGCCAGCAGTTTTGGACAGCCCGGGGAGCTGTTTTTT	CASSFGQPGELFF
many	TRBD1	TRBV7-2	TRBJ1-3	TGTGCCAGCAGCTTTACAGGGGTCGTGTCTGGAAACACCATATATTTT	CASSFTGVVSGNTIYF
-	TRBD2	TRBV12-3/TRBV12-4	TRBJ2-2	TGTGCCAGCACCCTGGGGGGGGCCGGGGAGCTGTTTTTT	CASTLGGAGELFF
few	-	TRBV4-3	TRBJ1-2	TGCGCCAGCAGCCAAGATCTAGGAGCTAACTATGGCTACACCTTC	CASSQDLGANYGYTF
few	-	TRBV4-3	TRBJ1-3	TGCGCCAGCAGCCAAGATCGTTACACCATATATTTT	CASSQDRYTIYF
few	TRBD1	TRBV18	TRBJ2-5	TGTGCCAGCTCATCCCTCACAGGGGGCCTCCGGGAGACCCAGTACTTC	CASSSLTGGLRETQYF
-	TRBD1	TRBV2	TRBJ2-5	TGTGCCACCACAGGGGACCAAGAGACCCAGTACTTC	CATTGDQETQYF
few	-	TRBV27	TRBJ2-3	TGTGCCAGCAGTCCGCGGTCCTTCGTGAGGTATCCTAGCACAGATACGCAGTATTTT	CASSPRSFVRYPSTDTQYF
-	-	TRBV7-3	TRBJ2-2	TGTGCCAGCAGTAAGGGAGGGGGAAACACCGGGGAGCTGTTTTTT	CASSKGGGNTGELFF
few	-	TRBV20-1	TRBJ2-2	TGCAGTGCTAGAGATACGAGGCTCGGGGAGCTGTTTTTT	CSARDTRLGELFF
few	-	TRBV7-2	TRBJ2-7	TGTGCCAGCAGCTTAGTATCGAGTCTCGAGCAGTACTTC	CASSLVSSLEQYF
-	-	TRBV5-1	TRBJ2-7	TGCGCCAGCAGCTTGGACTCGGGGGTTTTGGACGAGCAGTACTTC	CASSLDSGVLDEQYF
-	-	TRBV20-1	TRBJ1-5	TGCAGTGCTAGAGAAACGCCCAATCAGCCCCAGCATTTT	CSARETPNQPQHF
-	-	TRBV2	TRBJ2-1	TGTGCCAGTCGTAGCCTTAGCTCCTACAATGAGCAGTTCTTC	CASRSLSSYNEQFF
-	TRBD1	TRBV4-1	TRBJ2-1	TGCGCCAGCAGCCCCTTTGGGGGGACAGGGACCCTCAATGAGCAGTTCTTC	CASSPFGGTGTLNEQFF
-	-	TRBV19	TRBJ1-1	TGTGCCAGCCGAATATTACAGGGACGTGAAGCTTTCTTT	CASRILQGREAFF
-	-	TRBV7-9	TRBJ2-2	TGTGCCAGCAGCTCTGTAGTTTCCGGGGAGCTGTTTTTT	CASSSVVSGELFF
few	TRBD1	TRBV5-1	TRBJ1-4	TGCGCCAGCACCGAACAGGGGAATGAAAAACTGTTTTTT	CASTEQGNEKLFF
-	-	TRBV6-6	TRBJ2-7	TGTGCCAGCAGCCCCGTAGCTTGGTACGAGCAGTACTTC	CASSPVAWYEQYF